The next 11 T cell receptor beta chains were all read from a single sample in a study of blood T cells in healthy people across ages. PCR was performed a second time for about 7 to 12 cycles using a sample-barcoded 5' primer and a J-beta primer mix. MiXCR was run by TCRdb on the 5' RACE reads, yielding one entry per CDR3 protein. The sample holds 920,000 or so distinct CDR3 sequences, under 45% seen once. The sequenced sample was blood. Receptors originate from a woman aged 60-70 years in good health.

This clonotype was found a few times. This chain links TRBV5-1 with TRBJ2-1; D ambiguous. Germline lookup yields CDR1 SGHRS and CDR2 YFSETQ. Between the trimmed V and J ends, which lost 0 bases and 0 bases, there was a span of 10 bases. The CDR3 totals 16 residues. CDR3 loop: CASSLGQASSYNEQFF. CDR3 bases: TGCGCCAGCAGCTTGGGGCAGGCCAGCTCCTACAATGAGCAGTTCTTC.

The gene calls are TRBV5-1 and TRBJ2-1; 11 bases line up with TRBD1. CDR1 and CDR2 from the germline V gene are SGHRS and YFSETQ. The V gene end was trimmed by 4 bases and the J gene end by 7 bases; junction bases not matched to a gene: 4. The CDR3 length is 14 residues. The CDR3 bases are TGCGCCAGCAGCACGGACAGGGGGCGAAATGAGCAGTTCTTC. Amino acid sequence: CASSTDRGRNEQFF.

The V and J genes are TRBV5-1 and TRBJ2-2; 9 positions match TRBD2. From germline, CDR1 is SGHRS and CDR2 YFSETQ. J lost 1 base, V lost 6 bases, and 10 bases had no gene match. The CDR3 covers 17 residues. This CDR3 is CASTSGPTSGNTGELFF. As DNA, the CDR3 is TGCGCCAGCACATCAGGCCCGACTAGCGGGAACACCGGGGAGCTGTTTTTT.

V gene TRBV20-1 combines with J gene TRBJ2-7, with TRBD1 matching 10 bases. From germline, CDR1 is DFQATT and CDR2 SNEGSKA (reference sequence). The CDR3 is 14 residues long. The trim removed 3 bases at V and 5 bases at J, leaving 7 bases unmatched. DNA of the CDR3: TGCAGTGCTAGTCCGGACAGGGGGGCGGACGAGCAGTACTTC. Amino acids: CSASPDRGADEQYF.

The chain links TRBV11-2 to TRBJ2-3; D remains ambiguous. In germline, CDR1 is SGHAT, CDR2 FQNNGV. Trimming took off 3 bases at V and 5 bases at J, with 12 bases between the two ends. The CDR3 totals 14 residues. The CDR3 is CASSLAAGRDTQYF. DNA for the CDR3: TGTGCCAGCAGCTTGGCGGCTGGGCGAGATACGCAGTATTTT. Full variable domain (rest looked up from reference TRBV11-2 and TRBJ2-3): EAGVAQSPRYKIIEKRQSVAFWCNPISGHATLYWYQQILGQGPKLLIQFQNNGVVDDSQLPKDRFSAERLKGVDSTLKIQPAKLEDSAVYLCASSLAAGRDTQYFGPGTRLTVL.

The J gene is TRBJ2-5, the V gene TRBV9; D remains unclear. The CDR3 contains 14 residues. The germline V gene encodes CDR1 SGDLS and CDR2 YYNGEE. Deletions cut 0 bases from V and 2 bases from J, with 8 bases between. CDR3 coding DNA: TGTGCCAGCAGCGTAGAGGGCAAACAAGAGACCCAGTACTTC. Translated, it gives CASSVEGKQETQYF.

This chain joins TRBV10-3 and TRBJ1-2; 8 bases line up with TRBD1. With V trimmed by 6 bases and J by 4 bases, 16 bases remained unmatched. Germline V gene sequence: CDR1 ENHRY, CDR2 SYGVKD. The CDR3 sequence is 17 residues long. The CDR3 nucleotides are TGTGCCATCAGCGCGAGAGACAGGGGCTCCATTAGCTATGGCTACACCTTC. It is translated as CAISARDRGSISYGYTF.

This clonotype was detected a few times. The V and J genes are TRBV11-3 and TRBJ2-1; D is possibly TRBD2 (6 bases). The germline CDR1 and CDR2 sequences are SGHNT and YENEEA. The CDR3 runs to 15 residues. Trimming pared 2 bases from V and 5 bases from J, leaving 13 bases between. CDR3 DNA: TGTGCCAGCAGCTTATCCCCGGGAGCGCACAATGAGCAGTTCTTC. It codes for CASSLSPGAHNEQFF.

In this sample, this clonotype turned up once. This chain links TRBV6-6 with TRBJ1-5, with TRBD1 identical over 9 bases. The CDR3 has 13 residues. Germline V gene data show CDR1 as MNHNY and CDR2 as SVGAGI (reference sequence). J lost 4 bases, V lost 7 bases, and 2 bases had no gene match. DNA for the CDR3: TGTGCCAGCACTGGGACAGGGAATCAGCCCCAGCATTTT. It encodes CASTGTGNQPQHF.

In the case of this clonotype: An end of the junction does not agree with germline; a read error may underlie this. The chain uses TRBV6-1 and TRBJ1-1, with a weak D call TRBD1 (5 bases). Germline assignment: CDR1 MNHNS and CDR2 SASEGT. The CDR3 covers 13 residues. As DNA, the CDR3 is TGTGCCAGCACTGAAGGGGAGGGCACTGAAGCTTTCTTT. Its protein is CASTEGEGTEAFF.

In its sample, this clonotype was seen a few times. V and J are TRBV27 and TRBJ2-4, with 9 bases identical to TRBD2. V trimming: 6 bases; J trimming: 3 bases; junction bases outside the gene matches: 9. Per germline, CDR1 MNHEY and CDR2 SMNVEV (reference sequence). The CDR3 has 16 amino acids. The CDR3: CASSRLGSGGKNIQYF. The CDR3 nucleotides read TGTGCCAGCAGCCGGTTGGGTAGCGGGGGCAAAAACATTCAGTACTTC.